This T cell receptor (beta chain) comes out of a study of regulatory T cells in long-lasting Graves disease. With iRepertoire HTBI primers and Arm-PCR of CDR3 regions, TCR beta libraries were built. TCRdb passed the multiplex PCR reads through MiXCR, listing each CDR3 protein once. The data contain hundreds of thousands of distinct CDR3 sequences, less than 20% of them singletons. Only a few counts were recorded for this clonotype. The CDR3 is 14 residues long. Germline CDR1 reads LGHNA; CDR2 reads YNFKEQ. Trimming pared 8 bases from V and 4 bases from J, leaving 17 bases between. Documented time point: newly diagnosed GD, antithyroid drugs for less than 3 months. With RNA extracted from PBMCs as input, the TCR library was made. Separately, the same data were catalogued under a study of T cells in Graves' hyperthyroidism and ophthalmopathy. From that study: In the first-round RT-PCR of the TCR CDR3, the HTBI primer set was used.

The chain is built from TRBV4-2 and TRBJ1-2, with a tentative D call TRBD1 (5 bases). This specimen was peripheral blood mononuclear cells (PBMCs), taken at new diagnosis, from a patient treated with antithyroid drugs. This receptor was obtained from a woman under 40 with Graves disease. CDR3 sequence: CASSTGEQSYGYTF. CDR3 nucleotide sequence: TGTGCCAGCTCAACGGGGGAGCAATCCTATGGCTACACCTTC.